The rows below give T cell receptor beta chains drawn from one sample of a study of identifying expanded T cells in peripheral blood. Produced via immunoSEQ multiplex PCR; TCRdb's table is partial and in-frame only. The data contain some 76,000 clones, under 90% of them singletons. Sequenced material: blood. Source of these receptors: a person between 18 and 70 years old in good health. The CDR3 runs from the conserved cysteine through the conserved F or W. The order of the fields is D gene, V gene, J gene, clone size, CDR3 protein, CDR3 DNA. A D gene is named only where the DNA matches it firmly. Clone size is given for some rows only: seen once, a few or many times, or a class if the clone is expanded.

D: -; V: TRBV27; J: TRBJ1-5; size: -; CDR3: CASSLQGQSNQPQHF; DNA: TGTGCCAGCAGTTTACAGGGGCAGAGCAATCAGCCCCAGCATTTT
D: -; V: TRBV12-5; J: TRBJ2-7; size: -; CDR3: CASAPDEWGRVSYEQYF; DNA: TGTGCTAGTGCCCCCGACGAATGGGGCAGGGTTTCCTACGAGCAGTACTTC
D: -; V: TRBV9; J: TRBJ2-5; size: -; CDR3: CASSVDRGETQYF; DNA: TGTGCCAGCAGCGTAGACCGGGGAGAGACCCAGTACTTC
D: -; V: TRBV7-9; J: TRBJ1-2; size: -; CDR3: CASSFGANYGYTF; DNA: TGTGCCAGCAGCTTCGGGGCTAACTATGGCTACACCTTC
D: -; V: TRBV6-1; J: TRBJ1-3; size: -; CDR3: CASSEAQSSGNTIYF; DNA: TGTGCCAGCAGTGAAGCGCAGAGCTCTGGAAACACCATATATTTT
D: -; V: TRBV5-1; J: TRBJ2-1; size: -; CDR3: CASSLAATEQFF; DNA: TGCGCCAGCAGCTTGGCGGCGACTGAGCAGTTCTTC
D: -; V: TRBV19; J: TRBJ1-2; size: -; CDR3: CASSTQLNLPRGYGYTF; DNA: TGTGCCAGTAGTACCCAACTAAACCTACCAAGGGGCTATGGCTACACCTTC
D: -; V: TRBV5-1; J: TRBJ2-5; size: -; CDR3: CASSLDSGKETQYF; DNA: TGCGCCAGCAGCTTGGACTCGGGGAAAGAGACCCAGTACTTC
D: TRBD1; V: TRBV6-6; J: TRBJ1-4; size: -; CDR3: CASSYQGTGLEKLFF; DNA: TGTGCCAGCAGTTACCAAGGGACAGGGTTGGAAAAACTGTTTTTT
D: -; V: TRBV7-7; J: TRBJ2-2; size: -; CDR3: CASRKGSGVGTGELFF; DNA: TGTGCCAGCAGGAAGGGCAGCGGAGTGGGCACCGGGGAGCTGTTTTTT
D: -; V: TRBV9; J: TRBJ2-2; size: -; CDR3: CASSVGVMNTGELFF; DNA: TGTGCCAGCAGCGTAGGGGTTATGAACACCGGGGAGCTGTTTTTT
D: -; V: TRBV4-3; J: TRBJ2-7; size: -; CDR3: CASSQNLVGSYEQYF; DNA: TGCGCCAGCAGCCAAAATTTGGTCGGCTCCTACGAGCAGTACTTC
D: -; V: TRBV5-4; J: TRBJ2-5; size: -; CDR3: CASSHQETQYF; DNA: TGTGCCAGCAGCCATCAAGAGACCCAGTACTTC
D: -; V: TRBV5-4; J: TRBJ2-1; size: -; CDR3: CASSFRVADYNEQFF; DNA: TGTGCCAGCAGCTTCAGAGTAGCGGACTACAATGAGCAGTTCTTC
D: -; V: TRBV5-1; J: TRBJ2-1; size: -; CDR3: CASATSSYNEQFF; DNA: TGCGCCAGTGCGACTAGCTCCTACAATGAGCAGTTCTTC
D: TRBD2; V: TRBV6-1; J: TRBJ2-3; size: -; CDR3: CASSEAFGTTHDTQYF; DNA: TGTGCCAGCAGTGAAGCCTTCGGGACTACCCATGATACGCAGTATTTT
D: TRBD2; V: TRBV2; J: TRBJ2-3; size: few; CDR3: CASVGGSTDTQYF; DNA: TGTGCCAGCGTCGGGGGGAGCACAGATACGCAGTATTTT
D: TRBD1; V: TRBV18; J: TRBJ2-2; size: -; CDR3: CASSPGQDTGELFF; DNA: TGTGCCAGCTCACCTGGACAGGACACCGGGGAGCTGTTTTTT
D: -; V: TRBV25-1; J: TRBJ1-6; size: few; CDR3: CASSEGRNNSPLHF; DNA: TGTGCCAGCAGTGAGGGACGAAATAATTCACCCCTCCACTTT
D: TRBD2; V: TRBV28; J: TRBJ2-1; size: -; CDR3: CASSRSGSRSNEQFF; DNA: TGTGCCAGCAGTCGGAGCGGGAGTAGAAGCAATGAGCAGTTCTTC
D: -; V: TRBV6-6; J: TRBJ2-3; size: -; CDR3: CASSYSRGNTDTQYF; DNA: TGTGCCAGCAGTTACTCAAGGGGGAACACAGATACGCAGTATTTT
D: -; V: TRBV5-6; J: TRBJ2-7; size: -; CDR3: CASSWGTYEQYF; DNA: TGTGCCAGCAGCTGGGGAACCTACGAGCAGTACTTC
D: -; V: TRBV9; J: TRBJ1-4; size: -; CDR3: CASSSRSEREKLFF; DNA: TGTGCCAGCAGCTCCCGTTCGGAGAGGGAAAAACTGTTTTTT
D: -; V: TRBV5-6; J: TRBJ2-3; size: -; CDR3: CASSLPATDTQYF; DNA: TGTGCCAGCAGCTTGCCCGCCACAGATACGCAGTATTTT
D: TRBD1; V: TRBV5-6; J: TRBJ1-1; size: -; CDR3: CASSRDRGLEAFF; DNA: TGTGCCAGCAGCCGCGACAGGGGGCTTGAAGCTTTCTTT
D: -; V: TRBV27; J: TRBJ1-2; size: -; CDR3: CASSLSRSGPYGYTF; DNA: TGTGCCAGCAGTTTATCCAGAAGCGGACCCTATGGCTACACCTTC
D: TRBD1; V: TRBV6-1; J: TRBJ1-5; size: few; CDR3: CASSVDREMDQPQHF; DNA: TGTGCCAGCAGTGTCGACAGGGAAATGGATCAGCCCCAGCATTTT
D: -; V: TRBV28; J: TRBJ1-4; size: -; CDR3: CASSIIHPGGEKLFF; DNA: TGTGCCAGCAGCATTATACACCCCGGCGGCGAAAAACTGTTTTTT
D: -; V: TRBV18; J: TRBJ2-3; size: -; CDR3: CASSPTGDRTDTQYF; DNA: TGTGCCAGCTCACCGACGGGGGATCGGACAGATACGCAGTATTTT
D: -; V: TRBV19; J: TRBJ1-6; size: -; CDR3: CASSNSNNNSPLHF; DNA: TGTGCCAGTAGTAACAGCAACAATAATTCACCCCTCCACTTT
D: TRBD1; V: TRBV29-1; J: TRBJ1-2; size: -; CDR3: CSVTPGQRNPYGYTF; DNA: TGCAGCGTAACCCCGGGACAGAGAAACCCCTATGGCTACACCTTC
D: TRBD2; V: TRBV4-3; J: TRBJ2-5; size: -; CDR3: CASSPSGWGGQETQYF; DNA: TGCGCCAGCAGCCCCTCGGGGTGGGGGGGTCAAGAGACCCAGTACTTC
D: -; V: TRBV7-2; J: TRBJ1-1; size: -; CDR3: CASAKDGTMNTEAFF; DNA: TGTGCCAGCGCGAAGGACGGGACGATGAACACTGAAGCTTTCTTT
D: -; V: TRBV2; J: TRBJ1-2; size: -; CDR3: CASSEYRNYGYTF; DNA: TGTGCCAGCAGTGAATACAGGAACTATGGCTACACCTTC
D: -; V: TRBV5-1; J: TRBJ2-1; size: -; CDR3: CASSMAGTFSSYNEQFF; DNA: TGCGCCAGCAGCATGGCCGGGACTTTCAGCTCCTACAATGAGCAGTTCTTC
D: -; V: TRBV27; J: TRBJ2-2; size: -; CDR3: CASSLFWTSNTGELFF; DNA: TGTGCCAGCAGTTTATTTTGGACTTCGAACACCGGGGAGCTGTTTTTT
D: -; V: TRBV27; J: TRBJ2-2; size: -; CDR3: CASSSHGGEGETGELFF; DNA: TGTGCCAGCAGTAGTCATGGGGGCGAAGGAGAAACCGGGGAGCTGTTTTTT
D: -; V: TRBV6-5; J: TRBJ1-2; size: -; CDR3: CASREPGQNYGYTF; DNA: TGTGCCAGCAGGGAACCGGGACAAAACTATGGCTACACCTTC
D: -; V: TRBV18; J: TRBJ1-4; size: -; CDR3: CASSTSRQDNEKLFF; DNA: TGTGCCAGCTCAACGTCACGCCAGGACAATGAAAAACTGTTTTTT
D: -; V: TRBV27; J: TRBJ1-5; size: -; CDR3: CASSLTGGGRGQPQHF; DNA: TGTGCCAGCAGTTTAACGGGGGGGGGTCGTGGTCAGCCCCAGCATTTT
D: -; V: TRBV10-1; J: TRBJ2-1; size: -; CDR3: CASSERPGLEGLNEQFF; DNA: TGCGCCAGCAGTGAGAGGCCGGGACTGGAGGGGCTCAATGAGCAGTTCTTC
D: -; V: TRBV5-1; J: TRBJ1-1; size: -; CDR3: CASRRRAQNTEAFF; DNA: TGCGCCAGTAGACGTCGGGCTCAGAACACTGAAGCTTTCTTT
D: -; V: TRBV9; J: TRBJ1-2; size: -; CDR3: CASTNRKGVNYGYTF; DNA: TGTGCCAGCACCAACCGCAAGGGAGTAAACTATGGCTACACCTTC